This TCR beta chain was observed in a study of blood T cell repertoires in COVID-19. Overall study: Whether acute or convalescent, the COVID-19 samples came from the United States, Italy and Spain. T cells, B-cell-depleted T cells, or PBMCs provided the cDNA or gDNA that served as material.

Per the original methods: Reference gene primers were amplified, and this amplification served to estimate nucleated cell counts. Profiling relied on immunoSEQ multiplex PCR, and the TCRdb table lists in-frame clones only, not all of them. The V and J calls and clone size come from that table; D and trimming were worked out from the DNA. Among about 150,000 clones listed, 80% to 90% were seen once. The ends were cut back, 5 bases at V and 1 base at J, with 17 bases in the middle. CDR3 length: 16 amino acids. Germline V gene data show CDR1 as MDHEN and CDR2 as SYDVKM. The sequence was collected from a man aged 18 to 29 with COVID-19, enrolled during active disease. V gene TRBV28 combines with J gene TRBJ1-1, with a weak D call TRBD1 (5 bases). Sequenced material: peripheral blood. CDR3 loop: CASSPDYRFKNTEAFF. The CDR3 DNA reads TGTGCCAGCAGTCCGGACTACAGGTTTAAGAACACTGAAGCTTTCTTT.